This T cell receptor beta chain was identified in a study of cytomegalovirus exposure and HLA in healthy donors. The CDR3 loop spans 13 amino acids. Germline assignment: CDR1 LNHDA and CDR2 SQIVND (reference sequence). The ends were cut back, 5 bases at V and 2 bases at J, with 7 bases in the middle. Findings and caveats of the study: Accurate predictions that matched the HLA-A and HLA-B alleles of most subjects were reportedly made from TCR beta sequences. Most of the TCR beta V segments (in an earlier analysis) were productive either about 87% or about 30% of the time.

13 Jbeta primers and 60 Vbeta primers were used for the PCR. Assay used: immunoSEQ multiplex PCR; TCRdb lists only in-frame clones, some missing. In the table there are about 180,000 clones, about 77% of which are singletons. To note about this clone: What it recognizes is unknown.

This chain joins TRBV19 and TRBJ2-1, with a weak D call TRBD1 (6 bases). This receptor was identified in a man aged 60 to 75 in good health and CMV-seronegative. Sequencing input: PBMCs. In DNA, the CDR3 is TGTGCCAGTAGTGACAGGACCTACAATGAGCAGTTCTTC. Its protein product is CASSDRTYNEQFF. Supplemented by reference TRBV19 and TRBJ2-1, the full variable domain reads DGGITQSPKYLFRKEGQNVTLSCEQNLNHDAMYWYRQDPGQGLRLIYYSQIVNDFQKGDIAEGYSVSREKKESFPLTVTSAQKNPTAFYLCASSDRTYNEQFFGPGTRLTVL.